This record looks at one T cell receptor (beta chain) sequence and its context. These data originate in a study of T cells in Graves' hyperthyroidism and ophthalmopathy. PBMCs were sourced from roughly 10 ml fresh peripheral blood. Authors of the study amplified TCR beta CDR3 regions from RNA transcripts. First-round RT-PCR of the TCR CDR3 relied on the HTBI primer set. Each CDR3 protein is one row after TCRdb ran MiXCR on the multiplex PCR reads. The sample shows some 570,000 distinct CDR3 sequences, 13% to 15% of them seen only once. Germline assignment: CDR1 SEHNR and CDR2 FQNEAQ (reference sequence). Trimming removed 4 bases from V and 3 bases from J; junction bases left unmatched: 22. There are 21 residues in the CDR3.

The chain uses TRBV7-9 and TRBJ2-2, with TRBD1 matching over 8 bases. The source material was blood. The TCR comes from a woman between 18 and 30 years old with Graves' ophthalmopathy. CDR3 sequence reads: CASSSHLMTGALRSDTGELFF. The CDR3 nucleotides are TGTGCCAGCAGCTCCCACCTTATGACAGGGGCCTTAAGGTCGGACACCGGGGAGCTGTTTTTT.